This paragraph reports one T cell receptor (beta chain). This CDR3 has 17 amino acids. CDR1 and CDR2 (germline): MDHEN, SYDVKM. V lost 7 bases, J lost 0 bases, and 20 bases lay in between. Here immunoSEQ multiplex PCR was the method, and the copy in TCRdb shows in-frame clones only, minus some. The sample includes some 2 million clones, about 95% seen only once; the top ten take more than 0.95%. This entry is derived from a study of shared clonotypes between healthy human individuals. Naive CD8 cells lacked CD45RO, underwent positive selection for CCR7 and left out terminally differentiated effector memory CD45RA+ cells.

The sequence was obtained from a man aged 18 to 35 in good health. The rearrangement links TRBV28 to TRBJ2-3; no reliable D call. The sample was naive CD8+ T cells sorted from blood. The CDR3 nucleotides read TGTGCCAGCACCCGTCTGTTATCCGATGCAAGCACAGATACGCAGTATTTT. Translated, it gives CASTRLLSDASTDTQYF.